Following are 4 T cell receptor beta chains from one sample sequenced in a study of blood T cell repertoires in COVID-19. Here immunoSEQ multiplex PCR was the method, and the copy in TCRdb shows in-frame clones only, minus some. The table shows 100,000 to 120,000 clones, with over 65% occurring only once. Input material: peripheral blood. The receptors here all came from a woman older than 75 with acute or convalescent COVID-19.

The rearrangement links TRBV5-1 to TRBJ2-3; the D gene is possibly TRBD2 (6 bases). V dropped 4 bases and J dropped 2 bases, with 17 bases sitting between them. CDR3 size: 16 residues. CDR1 is SGHRS and CDR2 is YFSETQ in the germline V gene. CDR3 nucleotides: TGCGCCAGCAGCATAAGCACCGGGACTTTCACAGATACGCAGTATTTT. This codes for CASSISTGTFTDTQYF.

The gene calls are TRBV3-1 (or the pseudogene TRBV3-2) and TRBJ2-2; 8 nucleotides match TRBD2. This CDR3 contains 16 residues. The germline V gene has CDR1 LGHDT and CDR2 YNNKEL (reference sequence). Germline trimming cut 7 bases from V and 4 bases from J; bases unmatched to any gene: 11. CDR3 loop: CASTPGGGRGTGELFF. The CDR3 DNA is TGTGCCAGCACCCCGGGCGGGGGGCGCGGCACCGGGGAGCTGTTTTTT.

This clone appeared once. J is TRBJ1-2 and V is TRBV18, with D hard to call. This CDR3 comprises 12 residues. Trimming shortened V by 6 bases and J by 8 bases, and 13 bases separated the two germline ends. CDR1 is KGHSH, CDR2 LQKENI, per germline. CDR3 sequence (DNA): TGTGCCAGCTCGTCCCAGGCGGGCGGCTACACCTTC. Amino acid sequence: CASSSQAGGYTF.

The rearrangement uses TRBV5-4 and TRBJ2-5; D perhaps matches TRBD1 (6 bases). The CDR3 loop spans 14 amino acids. Trimming shortened V by 0 bases and J by 1 base, and 7 bases separated the two germline ends. CDR1 and CDR2 from the germline V gene are SGHNT and YYREEE (reference sequence). In DNA form, the CDR3 reads TGTGCCAGCAGCTTGGCAGGGGTCCAAGAGACCCAGTACTTC. It specifies CASSLAGVQETQYF.